The next 12 T cell receptor beta chains were all read from a single sample in a study of T cell responses to AZD1222 COVID-19 vaccine. Produced via immunoSEQ multiplex PCR; TCRdb's table is partial and in-frame only. The sample includes around 140,000 clones, 70% to 90% of them seen just once. Sequenced here: peripheral blood, sampled on day 0 of AZD1222 vaccination. The receptors here all came from an adult in good health.

The chain employs TRBV5-6 and TRBJ2-7; weak D call: TRBD2 (6 bases). Between the trimmed V and J ends, which lost 5 bases and 0 bases, there was a span of 9 bases. The germline V gene encodes CDR1 SGHDT and CDR2 YYEEEE. This CDR3 has 13 residues. In nucleotides, the CDR3 is TGTGCCAGCAGGGAGGGTAGCTCCTACGAGCAGTACTTC. Amino acid sequence: CASREGSSYEQYF.

V gene TRBV28 combines with J gene TRBJ2-7; 9 bases map to TRBD1. The CDR3 is made up of 13 amino acids. Germline assignment: CDR1 MDHEN and CDR2 SYDVKM. Trimming cost V 7 bases and J 1 base; bases outside gene matches: 2. DNA of the CDR3: TGTGCCAGCACGGACAGGGGTTCCTACGAGCAGTACTTC. Amino acid sequence: CASTDRGSYEQYF. Complete variable domain (other parts from reference TRBV28 and TRBJ2-7): DVKVTQSSRYLVKRTGEKVFLECVQDMDHENMFWYRQDPGLGLRLIYFSYDVKMKEKGDIPEGYSVSREKKERFSLILESASTNQTSMYLCASTDRGSYEQYFGPGTRLTVT.

This chain links TRBV3-1 (or the pseudogene TRBV3-2) with TRBJ1-1; possibly TRBD1 for D (5 bases). The germline V gene encodes CDR1 LGHDT and CDR2 YNNKEL (reference sequence). V gave up 3 bases and J gave up 5 bases, with 13 bases separating them. The CDR3 is 14 amino acids. The CDR3 spells CASSHRGRGTEAFF. The CDR3 DNA reads TGTGCCAGCAGCCATCGGGGGAGGGGTACTGAAGCTTTCTTT.

V is TRBV7-6 and J is TRBJ1-3; TRBD1 agrees at 9 bases. CDR3 size: 15 residues. The germline V gene encodes CDR1 SGHVS and CDR2 FNYEAQ. V dropped 5 bases and J dropped 4; count of bases not matched to a gene: 6. CDR3 sequence: CASSLDRGAGNTIYF. In nucleotides, the CDR3 is TGTGCCAGCAGCCTAGACAGGGGGGCCGGAAACACCATATATTTT.

This chain joins TRBV6-5 and TRBJ1-2; D is unclear. Germline CDR1 reads MNHEY; CDR2 reads SVGAGI. Deletions cut 6 bases from V and 3 bases from J, with 11 bases between. CDR3 length: 13 residues. DNA of the CDR3: TGTGCCAGCAGGTCCCTCGCAGACTATGGCTACACCTTC. This encodes CASRSLADYGYTF.

The V gene is TRBV4-2, the J gene TRBJ2-6; D call uncertain. V lost 0 bases and J 1 base, leaving 13 bases between the germline ends. CDR1 is LGHNA, CDR2 YNFKEQ, per germline. This CDR3 is built from 18 residues. The CDR3 spells CASSQDPWVGSGANVLTF. The CDR3 DNA follows: TGTGCCAGCAGCCAAGATCCTTGGGTGGGTTCTGGGGCCAACGTCCTGACTTTC.

V usage is TRBV3-1 (or the pseudogene TRBV3-2) and J usage is TRBJ2-2, with D perhaps TRBD2 (6 bases). The CDR3 covers 13 residues. The V end lost 1 base, the J end lost 8 bases, and 8 bases lay between the germline ends. The germline V gene encodes CDR1 LGHDT and CDR2 YNNKEL (reference sequence). The CDR3 region is CASSQGLVGELFF. For the CDR3, the DNA is TGTGCCAGCAGCCAAGGACTAGTGGGGGAGCTGTTTTTT.

The V call is TRBV9, the J call TRBJ2-5, with D uncertain. The CDR3 has 14 residues. V was trimmed by 0 bases and J by 5 bases, leaving 11 bases between them. Germline V gene data show CDR1 as SGDLS and CDR2 as YYNGEE. The CDR3 nucleotides are TGTGCCAGCAGCGTAGGATGGGTTGTGGAGACCCAGTACTTC. It yields the protein CASSVGWVVETQYF.

The chain links TRBV3-1 (or the pseudogene TRBV3-2) to TRBJ2-5; no clear D. Trimming took 2 bases from V and 5 from J, leaving 12 bases between them. Per the germline V gene, CDR1 is LGHDT and CDR2 is YNNKEL (reference sequence). This CDR3 comprises 14 residues. Written as DNA, the CDR3 is TGTGCCAGCAGCCAAAGTCTGGCGAGCGAGACCCAGTACTTC. Encoded protein: CASSQSLASETQYF.

This chain links TRBV6-6 with TRBJ1-4; TRBD1 agrees at 7 bases. Germline loops: CDR1 MNHNY, CDR2 SVGAGI (reference sequence). V lost 2 bases, J lost 2 bases, and 5 bases stayed unmatched. This CDR3 spans 16 amino acids. The CDR3 sequence is CASSYPSTGTNEKLFF. CDR3 bases: TGTGCCAGCAGTTACCCTTCGACAGGGACTAATGAAAAACTGTTTTTT.

This chain joins TRBV29-1 and TRBJ1-5, with D tentatively TRBD1 (6 bases). Germline loops: CDR1 SQVTM, CDR2 ANQGSEA. Trimming left V 4 bases short and J 3 bases short, with 16 bases between. The CDR3 contains 15 residues. The CDR3 nucleotides are TGCAGCGTTGGGGCAGGGGACGGGGACAATCAGCCCCAGCATTTT. Translating gives CSVGAGDGDNQPQHF.

The chain has TRBV18 and TRBJ1-1; no clear D. V lost 4 bases and J lost 5, with 20 bases in between. CDR1 and CDR2 (germline): KGHSH, LQKENI. The CDR3 is made up of 16 amino acids. This CDR3 reads CASSRSEGRLWTEAFF. The DNA of the CDR3 is TGTGCCAGCTCACGCTCGGAAGGGCGTCTATGGACTGAAGCTTTCTTT.